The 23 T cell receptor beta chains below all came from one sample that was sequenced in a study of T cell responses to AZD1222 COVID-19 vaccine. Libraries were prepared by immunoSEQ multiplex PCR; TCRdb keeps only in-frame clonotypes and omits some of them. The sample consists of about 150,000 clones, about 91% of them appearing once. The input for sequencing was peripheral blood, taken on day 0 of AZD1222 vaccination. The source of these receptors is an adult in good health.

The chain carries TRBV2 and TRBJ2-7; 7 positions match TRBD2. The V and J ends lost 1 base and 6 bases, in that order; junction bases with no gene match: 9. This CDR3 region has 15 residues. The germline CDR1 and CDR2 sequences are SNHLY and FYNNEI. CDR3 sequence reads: CASSEEAGVVFEQYF. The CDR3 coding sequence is TGTGCCAGCAGTGAAGAGGCGGGAGTGGTTTTCGAGCAGTACTTC.

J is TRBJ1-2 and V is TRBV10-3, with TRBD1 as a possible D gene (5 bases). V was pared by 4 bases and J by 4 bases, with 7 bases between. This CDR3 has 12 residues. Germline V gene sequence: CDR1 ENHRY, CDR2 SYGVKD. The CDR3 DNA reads TGTGCCATCAGTGGAGACAGCTATGGCTACACCTTC. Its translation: CAISGDSYGYTF.

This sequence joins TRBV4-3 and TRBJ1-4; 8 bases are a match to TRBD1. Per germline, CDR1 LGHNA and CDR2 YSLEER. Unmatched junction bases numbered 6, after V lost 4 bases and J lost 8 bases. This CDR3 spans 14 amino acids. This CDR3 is CASSPQGAVEKLFF. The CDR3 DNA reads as TGCGCCAGCAGCCCTCAGGGGGCTGTCGAAAAACTGTTTTTT.

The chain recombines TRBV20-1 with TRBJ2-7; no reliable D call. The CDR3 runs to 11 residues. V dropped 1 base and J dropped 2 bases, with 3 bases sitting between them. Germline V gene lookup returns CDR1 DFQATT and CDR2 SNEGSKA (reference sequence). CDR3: CSARGTYEQYF. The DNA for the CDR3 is TGCAGTGCTAGAGGGACCTACGAGCAGTACTTC.

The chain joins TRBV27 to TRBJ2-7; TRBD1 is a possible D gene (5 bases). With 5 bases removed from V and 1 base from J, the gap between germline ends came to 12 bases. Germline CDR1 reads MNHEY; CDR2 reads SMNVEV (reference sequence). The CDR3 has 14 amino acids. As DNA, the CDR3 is TGTGCCAGCAGTGGAACCGGACAATCCTACGAGCAGTACTTC. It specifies CASSGTGQSYEQYF.

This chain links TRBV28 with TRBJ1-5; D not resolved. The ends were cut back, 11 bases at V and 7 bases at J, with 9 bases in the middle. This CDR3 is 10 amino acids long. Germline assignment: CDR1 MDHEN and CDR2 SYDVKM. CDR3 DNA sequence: TGTGCCTCCGGGTCACAGCCCCAGCATTTT. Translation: CASGSQPQHF.

This CDR3 reads CASSLKEQLLTGELFF. As DNA, the CDR3 is TGCGCCAGCAGCTTGAAGGAACAGTTACTCACCGGGGAGCTGTTTTTT. The chain couples TRBV5-1 to TRBJ2-2; D not resolved. The CDR3 is 16 amino acids. Germline V gene sequence: CDR1 SGHRS, CDR2 YFSETQ. Trimming removed 1 base from V and 4 bases from J, with 14 bases in between.

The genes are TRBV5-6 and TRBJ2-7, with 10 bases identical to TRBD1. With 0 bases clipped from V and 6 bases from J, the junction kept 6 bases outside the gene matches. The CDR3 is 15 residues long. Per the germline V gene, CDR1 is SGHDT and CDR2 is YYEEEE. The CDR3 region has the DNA TGTGCCAGCAGCTTGGCCCCGGACAGGGGGTTCGAGCAGTACTTC. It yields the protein CASSLAPDRGFEQYF.

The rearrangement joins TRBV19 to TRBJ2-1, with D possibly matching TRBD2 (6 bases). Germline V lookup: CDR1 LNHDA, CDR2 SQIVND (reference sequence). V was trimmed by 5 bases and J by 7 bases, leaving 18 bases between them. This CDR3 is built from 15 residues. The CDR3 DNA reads TGTGCCAGTAGTTTGCGGGGACTCGGCGGGAATGAGCAGTTCTTC. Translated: CASSLRGLGGNEQFF.

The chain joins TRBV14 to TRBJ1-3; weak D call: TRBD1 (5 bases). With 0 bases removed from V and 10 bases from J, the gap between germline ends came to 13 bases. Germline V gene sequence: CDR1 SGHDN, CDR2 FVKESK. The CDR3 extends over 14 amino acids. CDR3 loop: CASSQDWGTGTIYF. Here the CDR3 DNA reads TGTGCCAGCAGCCAAGATTGGGGGACCGGGACCATATATTTT.

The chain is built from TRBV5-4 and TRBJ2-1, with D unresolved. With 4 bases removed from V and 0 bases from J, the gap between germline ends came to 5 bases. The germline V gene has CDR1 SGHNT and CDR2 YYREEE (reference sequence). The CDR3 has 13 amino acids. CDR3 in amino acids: CASSASSYNEQFF. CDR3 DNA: TGTGCCAGCAGCGCTAGCTCCTACAATGAGCAGTTCTTC.

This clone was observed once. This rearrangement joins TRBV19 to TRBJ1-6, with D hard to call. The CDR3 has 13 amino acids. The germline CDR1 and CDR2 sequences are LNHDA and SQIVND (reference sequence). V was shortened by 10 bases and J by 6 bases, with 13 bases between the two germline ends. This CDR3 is CANLRNSNSPLHF. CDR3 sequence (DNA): TGTGCCAACCTGAGGAACAGTAATTCACCCCTCCACTTT.

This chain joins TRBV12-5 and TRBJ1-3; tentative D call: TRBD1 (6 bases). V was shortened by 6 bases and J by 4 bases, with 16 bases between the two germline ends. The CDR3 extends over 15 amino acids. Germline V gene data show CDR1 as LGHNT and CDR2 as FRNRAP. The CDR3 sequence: CASGRQTGWGNTIYF. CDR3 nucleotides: TGTGCTAGTGGGCGCCAAACAGGGTGGGGAAACACCATATATTTT.

CDR3 bases: TGCGCCAGCAGCTCCAACAGGGGTAACACCGGGGAGCTGTTTTTT. Protein: CASSSNRGNTGELFF. This chain uses TRBV5-1 with TRBJ2-2; 7 bases agree with TRBD1. CDR1 and CDR2 from the germline V gene are SGHRS and YFSETQ. V dropped 3 bases and J dropped 2; count of bases not matched to a gene: 4. This CDR3 has 15 amino acids.

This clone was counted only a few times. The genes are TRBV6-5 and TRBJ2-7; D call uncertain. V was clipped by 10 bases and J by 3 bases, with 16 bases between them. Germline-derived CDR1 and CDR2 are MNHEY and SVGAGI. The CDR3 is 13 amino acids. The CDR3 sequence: CATDGPSLYEQYF. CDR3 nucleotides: TGTGCCACAGACGGGCCGTCCCTCTACGAGCAGTACTTC.

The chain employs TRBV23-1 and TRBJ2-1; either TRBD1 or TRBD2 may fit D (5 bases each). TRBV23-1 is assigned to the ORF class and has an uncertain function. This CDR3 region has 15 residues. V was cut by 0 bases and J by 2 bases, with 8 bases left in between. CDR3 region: CASSQSGVTYNEQFF. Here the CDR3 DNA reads TGCGCCAGCAGTCAATCGGGGGTCACCTACAATGAGCAGTTCTTC.

The CDR3 DNA follows: TGCAGCGCGTCCACCGGGACTAGCGGGAGGGAGACCCAGTACTTC. Translation: CSASTGTSGRETQYF. The chain joins TRBV29-1 to TRBJ2-5; 15 bases align to TRBD2. V was clipped by 7 bases and J by 5 bases; unmatched bases: 8. Germline values: CDR1 SQVTM, CDR2 ANQGSEA. The CDR3 runs 15 residues.

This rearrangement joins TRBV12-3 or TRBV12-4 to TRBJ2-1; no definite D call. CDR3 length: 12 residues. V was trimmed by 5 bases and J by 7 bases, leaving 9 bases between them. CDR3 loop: CASSHSANEQFF. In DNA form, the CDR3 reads TGTGCCAGCAGTCATTCAGCAAATGAGCAGTTCTTC.

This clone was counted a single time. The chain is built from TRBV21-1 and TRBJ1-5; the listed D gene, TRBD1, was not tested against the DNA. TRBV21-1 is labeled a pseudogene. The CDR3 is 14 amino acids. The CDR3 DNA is TGTGCCAGCATCTCCGACAGGAGCAATCAGCCCCAGCATTTT. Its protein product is CASISDRSNQPQHF.

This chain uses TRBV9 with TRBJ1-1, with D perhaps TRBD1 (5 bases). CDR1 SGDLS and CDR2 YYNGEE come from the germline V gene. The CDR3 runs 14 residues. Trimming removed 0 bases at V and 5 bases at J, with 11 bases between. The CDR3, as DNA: TGTGCCAGCAGCGTAGTCTGGGGGTTTACTGAAGCTTTCTTT. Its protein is CASSVVWGFTEAFF.

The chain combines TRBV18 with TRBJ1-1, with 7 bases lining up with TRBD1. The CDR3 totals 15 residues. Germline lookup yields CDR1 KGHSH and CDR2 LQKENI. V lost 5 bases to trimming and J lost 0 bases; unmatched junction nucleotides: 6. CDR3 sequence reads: CASSSETGMNTEAFF. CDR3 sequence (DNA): TGTGCCAGCTCATCTGAGACAGGGATGAACACTGAAGCTTTCTTT.

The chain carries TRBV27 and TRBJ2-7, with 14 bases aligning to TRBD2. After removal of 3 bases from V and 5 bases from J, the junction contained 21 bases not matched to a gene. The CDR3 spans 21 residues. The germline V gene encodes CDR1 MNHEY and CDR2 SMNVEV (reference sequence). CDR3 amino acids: CASSFDRFELGTSGSIHEQYF. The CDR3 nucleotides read TGTGCCAGCAGTTTTGACAGATTTGAATTGGGGACTAGCGGGAGTATCCACGAGCAGTACTTC.

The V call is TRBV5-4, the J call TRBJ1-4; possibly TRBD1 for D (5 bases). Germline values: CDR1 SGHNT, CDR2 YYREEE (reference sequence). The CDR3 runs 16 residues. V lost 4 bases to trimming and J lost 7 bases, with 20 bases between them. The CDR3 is CASSLDSSMGGEKLFF. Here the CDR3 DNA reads TGTGCCAGCAGCCTAGACAGCTCCATGGGGGGTGAAAAACTGTTTTTT.